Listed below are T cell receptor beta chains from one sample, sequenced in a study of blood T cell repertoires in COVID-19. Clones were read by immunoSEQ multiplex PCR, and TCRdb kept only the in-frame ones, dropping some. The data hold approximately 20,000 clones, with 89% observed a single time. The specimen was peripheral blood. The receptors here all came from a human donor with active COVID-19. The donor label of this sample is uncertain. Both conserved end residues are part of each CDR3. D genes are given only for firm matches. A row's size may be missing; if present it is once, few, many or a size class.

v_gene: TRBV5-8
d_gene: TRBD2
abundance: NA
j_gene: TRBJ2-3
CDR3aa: CASSLNGGGADTQYF
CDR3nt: TGTGCCAGCAGCTTGAATGGGGGAGGGGCAGATACGCAGTATTTT

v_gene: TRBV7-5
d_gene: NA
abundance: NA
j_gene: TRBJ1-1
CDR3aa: CARSWGAAEAFF
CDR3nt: TGTGCCAGAAGCTGGGGCGCGGCTGAAGCTTTCTTT

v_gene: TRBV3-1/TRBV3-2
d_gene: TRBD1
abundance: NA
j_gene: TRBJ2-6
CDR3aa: CASSPTGTYGANVLTF
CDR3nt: TGTGCCAGCAGCCCGACAGGGACATACGGGGCCAACGTCCTGACTTTC

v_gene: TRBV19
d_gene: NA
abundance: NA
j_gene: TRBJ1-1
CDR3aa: CASSKGQQLMNTEAFF
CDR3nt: TGTGCCAGTAGTAAAGGACAGCAACTCATGAACACTGAAGCTTTCTTT

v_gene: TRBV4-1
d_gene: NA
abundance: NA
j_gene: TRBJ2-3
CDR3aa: CASSQVYGSGSDTQYF
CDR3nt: TGCGCCAGCAGCCAAGTTTACGGGAGCGGTTCAGATACGCAGTATTTT

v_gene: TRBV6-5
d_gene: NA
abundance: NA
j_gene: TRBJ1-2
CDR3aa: CASSYSGQKGYTF
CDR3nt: TGTGCCAGCAGTTACTCTGGGCAGAAAGGCTACACCTTC

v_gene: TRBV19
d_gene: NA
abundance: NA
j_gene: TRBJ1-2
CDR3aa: CASSMYSPGVKGSGYTF
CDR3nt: TGTGCCAGTAGTATGTATTCGCCAGGGGTAAAGGGGTCGGGCTACACCTTC

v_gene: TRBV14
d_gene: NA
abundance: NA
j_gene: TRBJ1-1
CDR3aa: CASSQAFRDSEAFF
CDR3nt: TGTGCCAGCAGCCAAGCGTTCAGGGATTCTGAAGCTTTCTTT

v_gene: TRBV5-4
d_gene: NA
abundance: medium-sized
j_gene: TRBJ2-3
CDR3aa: CASSPGHTLTDTQYF
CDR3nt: TGTGCCAGCAGTCCGGGACACACCCTCACAGATACGCAGTATTTT

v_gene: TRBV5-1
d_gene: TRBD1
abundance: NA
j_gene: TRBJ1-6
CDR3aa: CASSLHSGQYSPLHF
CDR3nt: TGCGCCAGCAGCTTGCATTCGGGACAGTATTCACCCCTCCACTTT

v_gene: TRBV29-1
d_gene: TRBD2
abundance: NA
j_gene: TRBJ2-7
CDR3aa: CSAIAGNRYEQYF
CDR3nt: TGCAGCGCTATAGCGGGGAATAGGTACGAGCAGTACTTC

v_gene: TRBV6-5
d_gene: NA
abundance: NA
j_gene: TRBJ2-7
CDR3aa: CASSYDPTGRREQYF
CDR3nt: TGTGCCAGCAGTTACGACCCGACAGGGAGGAGAGAGCAGTACTTC